The text below deals with one TCR beta chain. Participants reported their clinical history, and cohort assignment relied on those reports. Germline CDR1 reads LGHNA; CDR2 reads YSLEER. With V trimmed by 3 bases and J by 5 bases, 5 bases remained unmatched. This CDR3 has 16 residues. Clones were read by immunoSEQ multiplex PCR, and TCRdb kept only the in-frame ones, dropping some. This table holds approximately 200,000 clones, around 86% found once. The data derive from a study of blood T cell repertoires in COVID-19. Study overall: The United States, Italy and Spain supplied acute and convalescent COVID-19 samples. Sample material is recorded as cDNA or gDNA derived from T cells, B-cell-depleted T cells, or PBMCs.

V gene TRBV4-3 combines with J gene TRBJ2-2; 11 bases align to TRBD2. Sequenced: PBMCs or T cells enriched from blood (not recorded which). This receptor was obtained from a man aged 25 to 40 in a cohort exposed to, infected with or recovered from COVID-19 (not recorded which). The CDR3 spells CASSQELAGETGELFF. CDR3 bases: TGCGCCAGCAGCCAGGAACTAGCGGGAGAAACCGGGGAGCTGTTTTTT.